This paragraph covers one T cell receptor beta chain sequence. J was trimmed by 7 bases and V by 6 bases; bases with no gene match: 4. The length of the CDR3 is 13 residues. Assay used: immunoSEQ multiplex PCR; TCRdb lists only in-frame clones, some missing. Of 95,000 to 130,000 clones listed, around four fifths are singletons. This record comes from a study of blood T cell repertoires in COVID-19. Across the study: Samples of COVID-19 (acute and convalescent) were obtained from the United States, Italy and Spain.

The chain recombines TRBV12-3 or TRBV12-4 with TRBJ2-7, with 12 nucleotides matching TRBD1. Material for sequencing was peripheral blood. This receptor was obtained from a man between 70 and 80 years old with active or convalescent COVID-19. This chain's CDR3 is CASRGQGAREQYF. The CDR3 DNA is TGTGCCAGCAGGGGACAGGGGGCGCGGGAGCAGTACTTC.